The rows below give T cell receptor beta chains drawn from one sample of a study of shared clonotypes between healthy human individuals. The protocol was immunoSEQ multiplex PCR, while the TCRdb copy is restricted to in-frame clones and leaves out a portion. There are around 1.9 million clones in the sample; approximately 94% occur only once, and roughly 1.8% lies in the top ten. The sample taken for sequencing was naive CD8+ T cells from PBMCs. The receptors were gathered from a man aged 18 to 30 in good health. Some clones in this sample may be carry-over from other donors' samples. Both conserved end residues are part of each CDR3. D genes are given only for firm matches. Only part of the rows carry a size: once, few, many, or a class if the clone is expanded.

>.|.|TRBV19|TRBJ2-1
CASSSGPSSYNEQFF
TGTGCCAGTAGCTCCGGTCCTAGCTCCTACAATGAGCAGTTCTTC
>.|.|TRBV7-8|TRBJ1-2
CASSYYVTGNNGYTF
TGTGCCAGCAGCTATTATGTAACAGGGAATAACGGCTACACCTTC
>TRBD1|.|TRBV28|TRBJ2-7
CASSFYGGDRGFYEQYF
TGTGCCAGCAGTTTTTATGGGGGGGACAGGGGATTCTACGAGCAGTACTTC
>.|.|TRBV6-6|TRBJ1-2
CASSSWDVNYGYTF
TGTGCCAGCAGTTCGTGGGACGTAAACTATGGCTACACCTTC
>.|once|TRBV7-8|TRBJ2-2
CASSAPGTANTGELFF
TGTGCCAGCAGCGCCCCCGGGACGGCGAACACCGGGGAGCTGTTTTTT
>.|.|TRBV20-1|TRBJ1-2
CSARAGTGYTF
TGCAGTGCCCGGGCAGGGACTGGCTACACCTTC
>TRBD2|.|TRBV7-2|TRBJ2-5
CASSLGASGRGETQYF
TGTGCCAGCAGCTTAGGTGCTAGCGGGAGGGGAGAGACCCAGTACTTC
>.|.|TRBV6-1|TRBJ1-1
CASSEGKGMNTEAFF
TGTGCCAGCAGTGAAGGCAAGGGAATGAACACTGAAGCTTTCTTT
>.|.|TRBV7-2|TRBJ2-1
CASSPGLHGVGEQFF
TGTGCCAGCAGCCCCGGACTACACGGGGTGGGGGAGCAGTTCTTC
>TRBD1|.|TRBV27|TRBJ2-7
CASSFSSGQETYEQYF
TGTGCCAGCAGTTTTTCTTCAGGACAGGAGACCTACGAGCAGTACTTC
>.|.|TRBV6-1|TRBJ2-4
CASSEFRTTIGIQYF
TGTGCCAGCAGTGAATTTCGGACGACGATCGGCATTCAGTACTTC
>.|.|TRBV6-5|TRBJ1-1
CASREQGNTEAFF
TGTGCCAGCAGGGAACAGGGGAACACTGAAGCTTTCTTT
>.|.|TRBV27|TRBJ1-2
CASGVGALGYTF
TGTGCCAGCGGGGTGGGCGCCCTTGGCTACACCTTC
>.|.|TRBV5-4|TRBJ2-2
CASSSGAWDTGELFF
TGTGCCAGCAGCTCCGGGGCCTGGGACACCGGGGAGCTGTTTTTT
>.|.|TRBV10-3|TRBJ2-3
CAINGLGSEADTQYF
TGTGCCATCAATGGCCTGGGATCGGAGGCGGATACGCAGTATTTT
>.|.|TRBV5-1|TRBJ1-1
CASSLVGGAGPEAFF
TGCGCCAGCAGCTTGGTTGGAGGGGCGGGCCCTGAAGCTTTCTTT
>TRBD1|.|TRBV7-8|TRBJ1-4
CASSLAQGGIEKLFF
TGTGCCAGCAGCTTAGCGCAGGGGGGGATCGAAAAACTGTTTTTT
>.|.|TRBV27|TRBJ1-5
CASSLAGMVNQPQHF
TGTGCCAGCAGTTTAGCAGGGATGGTGAATCAGCCCCAGCATTTT
>.|.|TRBV7-9|TRBJ1-5
CASSRLNQPQHF
TGTGCCAGCAGCCGCCTCAATCAGCCCCAGCATTTT
>.|.|TRBV4-2|TRBJ1-1
CASSPQQGFGRDEAFF
TGTGCCAGCAGCCCACAACAGGGATTTGGAAGGGATGAAGCTTTCTTT
>TRBD2|once|TRBV27|TRBJ2-7
CASSASDSITSGRDYEQYF
TGTGCCAGCAGTGCGTCAGACAGTATAACTAGCGGGAGGGACTACGAGCAGTACTTC
>.|.|TRBV5-6|TRBJ2-1
CASSIYGQRNEQFF
TGTGCCAGCAGCATCTACGGGCAACGCAATGAGCAGTTCTTC
>.|.|TRBV19|TRBJ1-5
CASSIEDYSNQPQHF
TGTGCCAGTAGTATCGAGGATTATAGCAATCAGCCCCAGCATTTT
>TRBD2|.|TRBV11-2|TRBJ2-7
CASSLDRLSGRAREQYF
TGTGCCAGCAGCTTAGATCGACTGAGCGGGAGGGCGAGAGAGCAGTACTTC
>TRBD1|.|TRBV10-3|TRBJ1-5
CAISETGDGNQPQHF
TGTGCCATCAGTGAGACAGGGGACGGCAATCAGCCCCAGCATTTT
>.|.|TRBV27|TRBJ2-7
CASSLRSGEQYF
TGTGCCAGCAGTCTCCGGTCCGGCGAGCAGTACTTC
>TRBD2|.|TRBV19|TRBJ2-1
CASSDSGNMNEQFF
TGTGCCAGTAGTGACAGCGGGAATATGAATGAGCAGTTCTTC
>TRBD1|.|TRBV27|TRBJ1-5
CASRYRGNNQPQHF
TGTGCCAGCCGTTACAGGGGGAACAATCAGCCCCAGCATTTT